What follows are 26 T cell receptor beta chains derived from one specimen sequenced in a study of neoadjuvant anti-PD-1 for oral cavity cancer (dated by TCRdb to the early 2020s). The time point label on this specimen signifies: after neoadjuvant nivolumab, at surgical resection. Libraries were prepared through the immunoSEQ multiplex PCR assay. The table comes from immuneACCESS by way of TCRdb, which keeps in-frame sequences with V and J called. Part of the clones is missing from these tables; in studies checked, under half for an unresolved V gene and the rest for unknown reasons. A total of nearly 15,000 clones appear in this sample, around 40% of them only once. The ten biggest clones cover 35% to 40% of the sample. This material consisted of tumor tissue, taken after nivolumab (anti-PD-1) treatment. The source is a person between 40 and 80 years old with oral cavity squamous cell carcinoma.

This clone was seen a handful of times. V gene TRBV16 combines with J gene TRBJ2-7, with no clear D. The CDR3 has 16 residues. Germline V gene data show CDR1 as KGHSY and CDR2 as FQNENV. V was shortened by 1 base and J by 0 bases, with 13 bases between the two germline ends. In DNA form, the CDR3 reads TGTGCCAGCAGCCAATTCGATGGCAGGCGCTCCTACGAGCAGTACTTC. As protein: CASSQFDGRRSYEQYF.

The rearrangement joins TRBV6-1 to TRBJ1-1; 12 nucleotides match TRBD1. CDR3 length: 17 amino acids. Germline values: CDR1 MNHNS, CDR2 SASEGT. Trimming at V came to 2 bases and at J to 3 bases, leaving 7 bases not matched to a gene. CDR3 DNA: TGTGCCAGCAGTGAATCATTTGGGACAGGGGGCTACACTGAAGCTTTCTTT. Residues: CASSESFGTGGYTEAFF.

The genes are TRBV30 and TRBJ1-3, with 7 positions matching TRBD1. The trim removed 4 bases at V and 4 bases at J, leaving 7 bases unmatched. Germline-derived CDR1 and CDR2 are GTSNPN and SVGIG (reference sequence). There are 14 residues in the CDR3. This CDR3 is CAWTGGIFGNTIYF. The CDR3 DNA follows: TGTGCCTGGACAGGGGGAATCTTCGGAAACACCATATATTTT. Supplemented by reference TRBV30 and TRBJ1-3, the full variable domain reads SQTIHQWPATLVQPVGSPLSLECTVEGTSNPNLYWYRQAAGRGLQLLFYSVGIGQISSEVPQNLSASRPQDRQFILSSKKLLLSDSGFYLCAWTGGIFGNTIYFGEGSWLTVV.

The CDR3 nucleotides read TGCGCCAGCAGCTTGATGCCGGCGGGGTCGGGGAAAGAGACCCAGTACTTC. It translates to CASSLMPAGSGKETQYF. The chain recombines TRBV5-1 with TRBJ2-5; perhaps TRBD2 as D (6 bases). Looked up from germline, CDR1 is SGHRS and CDR2 is YFSETQ. CDR3 length equals 17 residues. The V gene lost 1 base and the J gene lost 3 bases, with 19 bases spanning the gap.

V and J are TRBV6-1 and TRBJ1-6; 9 bases agree with TRBD1. V lost 8 bases to trimming and J lost 7 bases; unmatched junction nucleotides: 6. From germline, CDR1 is MNHNS and CDR2 SASEGT. This CDR3 has 14 residues. Here the CDR3 reads CASRDRVGNSPLHF. DNA for the CDR3: TGTGCCAGCCGGGACAGGGTAGGGAATTCACCCCTCCACTTT.

This clone was seen more than once but under ten times. The chain employs TRBV27 and TRBJ1-5; 8 nucleotides match TRBD1. The CDR3 loop spans 15 amino acids. Germline V gives CDR1 MNHEY, CDR2 SMNVEV (reference sequence). Trimming at V came to 3 bases and at J to 3 bases, leaving 4 bases not matched to a gene. DNA of the CDR3: TGTGCCAGCAGTTTGGACAGGGCAGACAATCAGCCCCAGCATTTT. This translates into CASSLDRADNQPQHF.

This clone was found many times. V usage is TRBV11-2 and J usage is TRBJ2-3, with D perhaps matching TRBD1 or TRBD2 (5 bases each). V was trimmed by 3 bases and J by 2 bases, leaving 12 bases between them. The germline V gene has CDR1 SGHAT and CDR2 FQNNGV. The CDR3 extends over 15 amino acids. CDR3 loop: CASSFGGPSTDTQYF. Here the CDR3 DNA reads TGTGCCAGCAGCTTTGGGGGTCCCTCCACAGATACGCAGTATTTT.

The chain joins TRBV4-3 to TRBJ1-1; D remains unclear. Germline assignment: CDR1 LGHNA and CDR2 YSLEER. Trimming took off 0 bases at V and 6 bases at J, with 5 bases between the two ends. This CDR3 is 12 amino acids long. CDR3 residues: CASSQDLAEAFF. CDR3 sequence (DNA): TGCGCCAGCAGCCAAGATTTGGCTGAAGCTTTCTTT.

A few counts support this clone. This chain joins TRBV15 and TRBJ1-5; no clear D. The V end was cut by 3 bases, the J end by 6 bases, with 6 bases between. Germline V CDR1 and CDR2: LNHNV, YYDKDF (reference sequence). This CDR3 spans 12 amino acids. CDR3 sequence reads: CATSRAGQPQHF. The CDR3 nucleotides read TGTGCCACCAGCAGGGCGGGTCAGCCCCAGCATTTT.

This clone was observed a few times. The chain employs TRBV5-1 and TRBJ2-5; 9 bases match TRBD1. The CDR3 length is 14 residues. The germline CDR1 and CDR2 sequences are SGHRS and YFSETQ. V gave up 4 bases and J gave up 4 bases; unmatched junction bases: 5. CDR3 amino acids: CASSRGQGGETQYF. For the CDR3, the DNA is TGCGCCAGCAGCAGGGGACAGGGTGGAGAGACCCAGTACTTC.

The chain links TRBV6-1 to TRBJ2-2; 7 nucleotides align to TRBD2. Germline CDR1 reads MNHNS; CDR2 reads SASEGT. V trimming: 3 bases; J trimming: 4 bases; junction bases outside the gene matches: 11. The CDR3 has 17 residues. CDR3 nucleotide sequence: TGTGCCAGCAGTGAGCGCAGGCCCGGGGGGATCACCGGGGAGCTGTTTTTT. It is translated as CASSERRPGGITGELFF.

This clone has more than one count but fewer than ten. The V call is TRBV12-5, the J call TRBJ2-1; a weak D match, TRBD2 (6 bases). Germline CDR1 reads LGHNT; CDR2 reads FRNRAP. Trimming removed 8 bases from V and 4 bases from J, with 12 bases in between. The CDR3 extends over 13 amino acids. The CDR3 region has the DNA TGTGCTAGTTCCTCCGGAGGGTACAATGAGCAGTTCTTC. Translation gives CASSSGGYNEQFF.

This clone was detected only a few times. This chain connects TRBV7-2 to TRBJ2-3; D might be TRBD2 (5 bases). CDR3 size: 14 residues. The V gene lost 4 bases and the J gene lost 4 bases, with 12 bases spanning the gap. Per germline, CDR1 SGHTA and CDR2 FQGNSA. Written as DNA, the CDR3 is TGTGCCAGCAGCTCCGGAGGATATGCAGATACGCAGTATTTT. Its translation: CASSSGGYADTQYF.

J is TRBJ2-5 and V is TRBV9, with D perhaps TRBD2 (5 bases). V was clipped by 3 bases and J by 4 bases, with 10 bases between them. The CDR3 runs to 13 residues. Germline CDR1 SGDLS, CDR2 YYNGEE. CDR3 region: CASSALLGETQYF. The CDR3 bases are TGTGCCAGCAGCGCCCTACTAGGAGAGACCCAGTACTTC.

This chain uses TRBV30 with TRBJ1-4; 7 bases agree with TRBD1. The germline V gene has CDR1 GTSNPN and CDR2 SVGIG (reference sequence). J was trimmed by 6 bases and V by 0 bases; bases with no gene match: 4. This CDR3 has 14 amino acids. This chain's CDR3 is CAWSVGTADEKLFF. Here the CDR3 DNA reads TGTGCCTGGAGTGTAGGGACAGCTGATGAAAAACTGTTTTTT.

The chain links TRBV6-1 to TRBJ2-6; no firm D call. Trimming stripped 4 bases from V and 0 bases from J, with 7 bases between. Germline CDR1 and CDR2: MNHNS and SASEGT. The CDR3 loop spans 15 amino acids. CDR3: CASSVDLSGANVLTF. DNA for the CDR3: TGTGCCAGCAGTGTGGACCTCTCTGGGGCCAACGTCCTGACTTTC.

This clone was seen a handful of times. At one boundary the junction diverges from the germline segment, which might be a read error. The chain couples TRBV7-2 to TRBJ2-1; D may match TRBD1 or TRBD2 (5 bases each). The CDR3 contains 15 residues. Germline V gene lookup returns CDR1 SGHTA and CDR2 FQGNSA. The CDR3, as DNA: TGTGCCAGCAGCTTAGAAGGGACCTCCTTCAATGAGCAGTTCTTC. It translates to CASSLEGTSFNEQFF.

This clone showed up just a few times. This rearrangement joins TRBV5-1 to TRBJ2-2, with 8 bases that match TRBD2. CDR1 and CDR2 from the germline V gene are SGHRS and YFSETQ. V shed 0 bases and J 4 bases; nucleotides not matched to a gene: 2. The CDR3 has 15 amino acids. The DNA for the CDR3 is TGCGCCAGCAGCTTGGTAGCGGGGTCCACCGGGGAGCTGTTTTTT. This codes for CASSLVAGSTGELFF.

CDR3 sequence reads: CASSIRGALSSYNSPLHF. The CDR3 DNA is TGTGCCAGTAGTATTAGGGGGGCCTTGAGCTCCTATAATTCACCCCTCCACTTT. The chain uses TRBV19 and TRBJ1-6, with D perhaps matching TRBD1 (6 bases). This CDR3 spans 18 amino acids. Trimming stripped 3 bases from V and 0 bases from J, with 15 bases between. Germline-derived CDR1 and CDR2 are LNHDA and SQIVND (reference sequence).

Only a few counts were recorded for this clone. V gene TRBV27 combines with J gene TRBJ2-7; D remains unclear. Germline V gene data show CDR1 as MNHEY and CDR2 as SMNVEV (reference sequence). Trimming shortened V by 0 bases and J by 7 bases, and 22 bases separated the two germline ends. This CDR3 comprises 17 residues. The CDR3 spells CASSLSGVQVLKREQYF. Written as DNA, the CDR3 is TGTGCCAGCAGTTTATCGGGCGTGCAGGTCCTCAAGAGGGAGCAGTACTTC.

The rearrangement links TRBV7-2 to TRBJ2-2; D not resolved. CDR3 length: 13 residues. CDR1 SGHTA and CDR2 FQGNSA come from the germline V gene. V was pared by 5 bases and J by 4 bases, with 8 bases between. In DNA form, the CDR3 reads TGTGCCAGCAGCGGCCGACTCACCGGGGAGCTGTTTTTT. Its translation: CASSGRLTGELFF. Supplemented by reference TRBV7-2 and TRBJ2-2, the full variable domain reads GAGVSQSPSNKVTEKGKDVELRCDPISGHTALYWYRQSLGQGLEFLIYFQGNSAPDKSGLPSDRFSAERTGGSVSTLTIQRTQQEDSAVYLCASSGRLTGELFFGEGSRLTVL.

This sequence joins TRBV27 and TRBJ2-7, with D tentatively TRBD2 (6 bases). This CDR3 is 15 amino acids long. V lost 7 bases and J 0 bases, leaving 16 bases between the germline ends. Germline V gene data show CDR1 as MNHEY and CDR2 as SMNVEV (reference sequence). The CDR3 reads CASTRMGGPSYEQYF. The DNA of the CDR3 is TGTGCCAGCACCCGAATGGGGGGTCCCTCCTACGAGCAGTACTTC.

This clone was recorded a few times. The chain couples TRBV7-9 to TRBJ2-7, with TRBD1 identical over 7 bases. Germline values: CDR1 SEHNR, CDR2 FQNEAQ (reference sequence). The CDR3 sequence is 14 residues long. Trimming took 4 bases from V and 6 from J; bases not matched to a gene: 9. The CDR3 DNA reads TGTGCCAGCAGCTCGTTACAGGGGATCAGCGAGCAGTACTTC. Encoded protein: CASSSLQGISEQYF.

This sequence joins TRBV19 and TRBJ2-7; perhaps D is TRBD1 or TRBD2 (6 bases each). The germline V gene has CDR1 LNHDA and CDR2 SQIVND (reference sequence). CDR3 length: 16 amino acids. V gave up 3 bases and J gave up 6 bases, with 21 bases separating them. The CDR3 here is CASSMYPGAQGGEQYF. CDR3 bases: TGTGCCAGTAGTATGTACCCGGGGGCCCAGGGTGGCGAGCAGTACTTC.

Comments on this clone: Other nucleotide sequences from this sample produce the same CDR3. V gene TRBV5-4 combines with J gene TRBJ2-5, with D uncertain. This CDR3 contains 13 residues. The V gene lost 0 bases and the J gene lost 3 bases, with 6 bases spanning the gap. From germline, CDR1 is SGHNT and CDR2 YYREEE (reference sequence). This CDR3 is CASSLAGKETQYF. The CDR3 DNA is TGTGCCAGCAGCTTGGCAGGAAAAGAGACCCAGTACTTC.

This clone was found many times. V and J are TRBV4-1 and TRBJ2-3; D gene uncertain. V lost 8 bases and J 3 bases, leaving 15 bases between the germline ends. The length of the CDR3 is 14 residues. Germline V lookup: CDR1 MGHRA, CDR2 YSYEKL. The CDR3 sequence: CASQRQPGTDTQYF. The CDR3 bases are TGCGCCAGCCAAAGGCAGCCCGGGACAGATACGCAGTATTTT.